The 18 T cell receptor beta chains below come from one sample, sequenced in a study of control samples from healthy donors and cancer patients. Method: immunoSEQ multiplex PCR; TCRdb's copy keeps in-frame clones and lacks some. This table holds 100,000 or so clones, roughly 85% found once. The sequenced sample was blood. The receptor set was obtained from a woman in her 50s in good health.

The chain joins TRBV28 to TRBJ1-2; D is ambiguous. V shed 1 base and J shed 4 bases, with 16 bases lying between them. Germline CDR1 is MDHEN and CDR2 is SYDVKM. CDR3 length: 16 residues. In nucleotides, the CDR3 is TGTGCCAGCAGTTTATTCCCCGAACTGCAGAGCTATGGCTACACCTTC. Its protein product is CASSLFPELQSYGYTF.

The rearrangement uses TRBV28 and TRBJ1-5; 9 positions agree with TRBD1. Germline assignment: CDR1 MDHEN and CDR2 SYDVKM. The V gene end was trimmed by 5 bases and the J gene end by 6 bases; junction bases not matched to a gene: 8. The CDR3 totals 15 residues. In nucleotides, the CDR3 is TGTGCCAGCAGTCCGGGACAGGGAGCTAGTCAGCCCCAGCATTTT. It translates to CASSPGQGASQPQHF.

The chain joins TRBV4-2 to TRBJ1-2, with no clear D. Trimming stripped 0 bases from V and 2 bases from J, with 10 bases between. The CDR3 spans 15 residues. CDR1 and CDR2 from the germline V gene are LGHNA and YNFKEQ. The CDR3 here is CASSQESGINYGYTF. The CDR3 DNA reads as TGTGCCAGCAGCCAAGAGTCAGGAATAAACTATGGCTACACCTTC.

V is TRBV6-5 and J is TRBJ2-5; 9 bases are a match to TRBD2. CDR3 length: 16 residues. J was trimmed by 4 bases and V by 2 bases; bases with no gene match: 8. CDR1 and CDR2 (germline): MNHEY, SVGAGI. CDR3 in DNA: TGTGCCAGCAGTTACGGGGCGGGGGGGCTGAGAGAGACCCAGTACTTC. It is translated as CASSYGAGGLRETQYF.

This sequence joins TRBV6-5 and TRBJ2-1; D gene unclear. The germline CDR1 and CDR2 sequences are MNHEY and SVGAGI. Trimming removed 8 bases at V and 5 bases at J, with 13 bases between. The CDR3 has 13 residues. The CDR3 nucleotides are TGTGCCAGCCGTATTAGATCCGACAATGAGCAGTTCTTC. Translating it yields CASRIRSDNEQFF.

The CDR3 protein is CASRTGDRGLEAFF. CDR3 sequence (DNA): TGTGCCAGCAGAACGGGGGACAGGGGGCTTGAAGCTTTCTTT. This chain joins TRBV6-5 and TRBJ1-1, with 12 bases lining up with TRBD1. V shed 6 bases and J 7 bases; nucleotides not matched to a gene: 6. This CDR3 spans 14 amino acids. Per germline, CDR1 MNHEY and CDR2 SVGAGI.

The chain combines TRBV28 with TRBJ2-5, with D perhaps being TRBD1 or TRBD2 (5 bases each). The V and J ends lost 2 bases and 5 bases respectively, with 9 bases between them. In germline, CDR1 is MDHEN, CDR2 SYDVKM. The CDR3 is made up of 13 amino acids. CDR3 DNA sequence: TGTGCCAGCAGTTTAGTGGGACCTGAGACCCAGTACTTC. This codes for CASSLVGPETQYF.

The chain uses TRBV5-6 and TRBJ1-5; TRBD1 agrees at 9 bases. This CDR3 contains 17 residues. Germline CDR1 and CDR2: SGHDT and YYEEEE. The J segment lost 0 bases and the V segment lost 4 bases, leaving 8 bases of the junction unmatched. The DNA of the CDR3 is TGTGCCAGCAGCGGGGGGACAGGGAAATATAGCAATCAGCCCCAGCATTTT. It codes for CASSGGTGKYSNQPQHF.

The rearrangement links TRBV7-9 to TRBJ2-5, with 8 bases fitting TRBD2. Looked up from germline, CDR1 is SEHNR and CDR2 is FQNEAQ (reference sequence). The CDR3 totals 14 residues. V was clipped by 5 bases and J by 5 bases; unmatched bases: 7. The CDR3 here is CASSEYAGGETQYF. The CDR3 coding sequence is TGTGCCAGCAGCGAGTATGCGGGGGGTGAGACCCAGTACTTC.

The genes are TRBV19 and TRBJ2-7; possible D gene TRBD1, 5 bases. Per the germline V gene, CDR1 is LNHDA and CDR2 is SQIVND (reference sequence). Trimming stripped 8 bases from V and 3 bases from J, with 17 bases between. This CDR3 has 14 residues. The CDR3 protein is CASSFSTVDYEQYF. CDR3 in DNA: TGTGCCAGTTCTTTCTCGACAGTCGACTACGAGCAGTACTTC.

This chain connects TRBV27 to TRBJ2-1; 13 bases agree with TRBD2. Germline V gene data show CDR1 as MNHEY and CDR2 as SMNVEV (reference sequence). This CDR3 is built from 16 residues. Trimming took 3 bases from V and 7 from J; bases not matched to a gene: 6. The CDR3: CASSLRTSGSANEQFF. In DNA form, the CDR3 reads TGTGCCAGCAGTTTGAGGACTAGCGGGAGTGCGAATGAGCAGTTCTTC.

J is TRBJ2-1 and V is TRBV7-9; TRBD1 agrees at 7 bases. V gave up 5 bases and J gave up 9 bases; unmatched junction bases: 13. The germline gives CDR1 SEHNR, CDR2 FQNEAQ (reference sequence). The CDR3 totals 15 residues. The CDR3 nucleotides are TGTGCCAGCAGCCACAGGGGAAACTTGGATGGTGAGCAGTTCTTC. Encoded protein: CASSHRGNLDGEQFF.

This clone has only a few counts. The chain joins TRBV5-1 to TRBJ1-5, with D unresolved. CDR1 is SGHRS, CDR2 YFSETQ, per germline. There are 13 residues in the CDR3. Trimming removed 4 bases from V and 5 bases from J, with 10 bases in between. The DNA for the CDR3 is TGCGCCAGCAGCGGCGGCGAGCATCAGCCCCAGCATTTT. This translates into CASSGGEHQPQHF.

Worth noting for this clone: This sample includes further DNA sequences coding for the same CDR3. The CDR3 DNA follows: TGCAGCGTTGAGGGGGGGGTGGGGCAGCCCCAGCATTTT. Translated, it gives CSVEGGVGQPQHF. The V gene is TRBV29-1, the J gene TRBJ1-5; tentative D call: TRBD1 (5 bases). Trimming cost V 3 bases and J 7 bases, with 13 bases left between them. The CDR3 has 13 amino acids. The V gene's germline CDR1 is SQVTM and CDR2 ANQGSEA.

The chain is built from TRBV12-3 or TRBV12-4 and TRBJ1-2; maybe TRBD1 (5 bases). The V and J ends lost 3 bases and 2 bases respectively, with 7 bases between them. The CDR3 is made up of 13 amino acids. The CDR3 loop reads CASSFQGNYGYTF. CDR3 coding DNA: TGTGCCAGCAGTTTTCAGGGAAACTATGGCTACACCTTC.

The sample holds a few counts of this clone. This chain links TRBV7-2 with TRBJ1-3; D call uncertain. V gave up 1 base and J gave up 6 bases, with 4 bases separating them. The length of the CDR3 is 12 residues. Germline lookup yields CDR1 SGHTA and CDR2 FQGNSA. In DNA form, the CDR3 reads TGTGCCAGCAGCTTAGGTACAAACACCATATATTTT. Encoded protein: CASSLGTNTIYF.

The chain couples TRBV12-5 to TRBJ2-2, with TRBD1 identical over 7 bases. The CDR3 spans 15 residues. J gave up 4 bases and V 3 bases, and 5 bases lay outside the gene matches. The germline V gene encodes CDR1 LGHNT and CDR2 FRNRAP. In DNA form, the CDR3 reads TGTGCTAGTGGTTTAATGACAGGGCGCACCGGGGAGCTGTTTTTT. Residues: CASGLMTGRTGELFF.

The DNA for the CDR3 is TGTGCCAGCAGCTTGGGGGACAGGGAGTATGGCTACACCTTC. It encodes CASSLGDREYGYTF. V gene TRBV5-6 combines with J gene TRBJ1-2; 9 bases fit TRBD1. V shed 0 bases and J 5 bases; nucleotides not matched to a gene: 2. This CDR3 is built from 14 residues. CDR1 and CDR2 (germline): SGHDT, YYEEEE.